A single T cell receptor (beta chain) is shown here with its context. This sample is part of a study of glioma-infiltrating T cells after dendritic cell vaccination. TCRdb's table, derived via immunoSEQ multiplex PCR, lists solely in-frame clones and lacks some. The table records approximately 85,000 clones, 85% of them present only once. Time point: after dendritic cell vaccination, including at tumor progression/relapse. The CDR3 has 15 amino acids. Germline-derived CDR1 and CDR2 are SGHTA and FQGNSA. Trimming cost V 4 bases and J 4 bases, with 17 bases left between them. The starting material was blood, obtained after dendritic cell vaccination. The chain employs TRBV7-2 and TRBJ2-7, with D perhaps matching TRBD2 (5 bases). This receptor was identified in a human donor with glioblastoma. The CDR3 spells CASSSDLLGGYEQYF. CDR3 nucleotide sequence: TGTGCCAGCAGCTCGGACTTATTAGGCGGGTACGAGCAGTACTTC.